This entry is about one T cell receptor (beta chain). The data belong to a study of cytomegalovirus exposure and HLA in healthy donors. Clones were read by immunoSEQ multiplex PCR, and TCRdb kept only the in-frame ones, dropping some. The data show about 120,000 clones, about 83% seen once. The CDR3 covers 14 residues. In germline, CDR1 is SNHLY, CDR2 FYNNEI. Trimming at V came to 4 bases and at J to 2 bases, leaving 4 bases not matched to a gene. The sequence was obtained from a woman in her 30s in good health and CMV-seronegative. Sequenced sample: PBMCs. This sequence joins TRBV2 and TRBJ2-7; 8 bases are a match to TRBD2. For the CDR3, the DNA is TGTGCCAGCAGTGGGCAGCGGGGGACCTACGAGCAGTACTTC. The encoded protein is CASSGQRGTYEQYF. Full variable domain (rest looked up from reference TRBV2 and TRBJ2-7): EPEVTQTPSHQVTQMGQEVILRCVPISNHLYFYWYRQILGQKVEFLVSFYNNEISEKSEIFDDQFSVERPDGSNFTLKIRSTKLEDSAMYFCASSGQRGTYEQYFGPGTRLTVT.